The clone carrying this T cell receptor (beta chain) was counted only a few times. Its antigen remains unidentified. With 1 base removed from V and 7 bases from J, the gap between germline ends came to 8 bases. Germline V gene lookup returns CDR1 MNHNS and CDR2 SASEGT. The CDR3 runs to 14 residues. Every one of the donors was a Caucasian adult that lived in Nashville, Tennessee. CD8 memory pooled CD45RO+ cells and CCR7-negative CD45RA+ TemRA cells. This record comes from a study of shared clonotypes between healthy human individuals. Broader study findings: Estimated richness values were generally larger in naive subsets than in memory subsets.

Generated by immunoSEQ multiplex PCR, the TCRdb table keeps only in-frame clones and is missing some. The sample contains around 100,000 clones, roughly 70% of which appear only once. Material: memory CD8+ T cells sorted from blood. The subset was: CD45RO+ cells pooled with CCR7-negative TemRA cells. The receptor was isolated from a woman under 40 in good health. The gene calls are TRBV6-1 and TRBJ1-6; D uncertain. The DNA of the CDR3 is TGTGCCAGCAGTGAAGGGCCAACCAATTCACCCCTCCACTTT. Its protein product is CASSEGPTNSPLHF.